This TCR beta chain derives from a study of HIV-infected patients and healthy controls. The study's findings and limits: Study cohorts differed slightly in age and sex, but this did not explain diversity differences. Mean usage of eight alpha and eight beta V genes differed significantly in HIV-infected patients versus controls. Compared with healthy controls, HIV-infected patients showed less CDR3 sharing between individuals. CMV-associated CDR3s mostly grew nonsignificantly during therapy, while HIV-associated CDR3s declined significantly.

About 480 ng RNA was reverse transcribed with alpha and beta constant-region primers. Alpha and beta chain libraries were made separately by chain-specific third strand synthesis with multiplexing indices. TCRdb passed the 5' RACE reads through MiXCR, listing each CDR3 protein once. Among about 16,000 distinct CDR3 sequences listed, 9.4% were seen once. Trimming shortened V by 6 bases and J by 2 bases, and 14 bases separated the two germline ends. The CDR3 has 14 residues. CDR1 and CDR2 from the germline V gene are DFQATT and SNEGSKA (reference sequence). Whole blood was used without fractionation, so all unsorted peripheral T cells were included. As concerns this clonotype: Its antigen is not known.

The clonotype was recovered from an adult in good health. The chain recombines TRBV20-1 with TRBJ2-1; D is uncertain. The sample consisted of blood. CDR3 residues: CSAPGERTYNEQFF. As DNA, the CDR3 is TGCAGTGCCCCCGGTGAAAGAACCTACAATGAGCAGTTCTTC.